Listed below are T cell receptor beta chains from one sample, sequenced in a study of blood T cell repertoires in COVID-19. This table comes from immunoSEQ multiplex PCR, and its TCRdb copy is limited to in-frame clones, with some not included. There are just over 60,000 clones in the sample; 70% to 80% occur only once, and roughly 18% lies in the top ten. The sequenced sample was peripheral blood. These TCRs come from a man in his sixties with acute or convalescent COVID-19. Both conserved end residues are part of each CDR3. A D gene is named only where the DNA matches it firmly. Clone size appears in some rows only: once, few, many, or a class for an expanded clone.

cdr3_nt cdr3_aa j_call d_call clone_size v_call
TGTGCCAGCAGCCCAGGGCACGGCTACACCTTC CASSPGHGYTF TRBJ1-2 - many TRBV3-1/TRBV3-2
TGTGCCAGCACCTCGGACAGGGCGTACTACGAGCAGTACTTC CASTSDRAYYEQYF TRBJ2-7 TRBD1 - TRBV2
TGCAGCGTTGATGGGACAGTGGGAGATGGGGAGACCCAGTACTTC CSVDGTVGDGETQYF TRBJ2-5 TRBD1 few TRBV29-1
TGTGCCAGTAGTGGGGGCCGAAGGAACACCGGGGAGCTGTTTTTT CASSGGRRNTGELFF TRBJ2-2 - few TRBV19
TGTGCCAGCAGCTTCCGGGGACTAGCGGGAATGTACGAGCAGTACTTC CASSFRGLAGMYEQYF TRBJ2-7 TRBD2 - TRBV5-6
TGTGCCAGCAGTGAACTGGCGGGAGATGCCACCGGGGAGCTGTTTTTT CASSELAGDATGELFF TRBJ2-2 TRBD2 once TRBV2
TGTGCCAGCAGCTTAAGTTTGGGGGGGAACTATGGCTACACCTTC CASSLSLGGNYGYTF TRBJ1-2 - - TRBV11-2
TGTGCCAGCAGCCTAGATCCGGGACAGGGTGGGCACACCATATATTTT CASSLDPGQGGHTIYF TRBJ1-3 TRBD1 - TRBV5-4
TGTGCCAGCAGCCGCGAGAGGTATACGCAGTATTTT CASSRERYTQYF TRBJ2-3 - once TRBV5-4
TGTGCCAGCAGGGAGACAGGGGTTGGGAATGAGCAGTTCTTC CASRETGVGNEQFF TRBJ2-1 TRBD1 - TRBV2
TGTGCCAGCAGTTTTCGAGGAGGAGGTTCACCCCTCCACTTT CASSFRGGGSPLHF TRBJ1-6 - - TRBV27
TGTGCCAGCAGTGTACTGCCAAATACGCAGTATTTT CASSVLPNTQYF TRBJ2-3 - - TRBV2
TGTGCCAGCAGCTCAGGACAGGGGGCGGATACGCAGTATTTT CASSSGQGADTQYF TRBJ2-3 TRBD1 - TRBV7-6
TGCGCCAGCAGCCAAGACCCTAGCGTCCCCTACGAGCAGTACTTC CASSQDPSVPYEQYF TRBJ2-7 - - TRBV4-1
TGCGCCAGCAGCTCCTCCCAGGGAGGGTTGGAAAAACTGTTTTTT CASSSSQGGLEKLFF TRBJ1-4 - once TRBV5-1
TGTGCCAGCAGGCTAGCGGAATCCGGGGAGCTGTTTTTT CASRLAESGELFF TRBJ2-2 TRBD2 - TRBV3-1/TRBV3-2
TGTGCCAGCAGCAAAAAGGAGGGGCGTAACTATGGCTACACCTTC CASSKKEGRNYGYTF TRBJ1-2 - - TRBV27
TGTGCCAGCAGGATACGGACAGGGGCTGGGGCCAACGTCCTGACTTTC CASRIRTGAGANVLTF TRBJ2-6 TRBD1 - TRBV28
TGTGCCATCAGTCCCCGGGACACAAATTCACCCCTCCACTTT CAISPRDTNSPLHF TRBJ1-6 - - TRBV10-3
TGTGCCAGCACTAAGTCCCGTTACACCGGGGAGCTGTTTTTT CASTKSRYTGELFF TRBJ2-2 - - TRBV6-5
TGCGCCAGCAGCCAAGATAAGGGGACTAGCGACACGAAGGAGACCCAGTACTTC CASSQDKGTSDTKETQYF TRBJ2-5 TRBD2 - TRBV4-1
TGTGCCAGCAAGGGGACTAGCGGGTTTTACAATGAGCAGTTCTTC CASKGTSGFYNEQFF TRBJ2-1 TRBD2 - TRBV2
TGTGCCAGCAGTCCACTGACAGGGGGCGACGATAATTCACCCCTCCACTTT CASSPLTGGDDNSPLHF TRBJ1-6 TRBD1 - TRBV28
TGCGCCAGCAGCCCCGGGGGGGGCTTATACGAGCAGTACTTC CASSPGGGLYEQYF TRBJ2-7 TRBD2 - TRBV5-1
TGCGCCAGCACCGCGGCAAGCAACCCGACTAGCGGGAGGGCCGGAGAGACCCAGTACTTC CASTAASNPTSGRAGETQYF TRBJ2-5 TRBD2 - TRBV5-1
TGTGCCAGCAGTGAACAGGGGCGCGCTACTGAAGCTTTCTTT CASSEQGRATEAFF TRBJ1-1 - - TRBV2
TGTGCCAGTAGTGCACTAGCGGGAGACTTTAGTGAGCAGTTCTTC CASSALAGDFSEQFF TRBJ2-1 TRBD2 - TRBV19
TGTGCCAGCAGCTCTACAGTCTCCTACGAGCAGTACTTC CASSSTVSYEQYF TRBJ2-7 - - TRBV7-2
TGTGCCAGCAGCTTGGACAGGGAGAAGACCCAGTACTTC CASSLDREKTQYF TRBJ2-5 - - TRBV5-4
TGTGCCAGCAGGCCAGGACTGGCTGGGGCCAACGTCCTGACTTTC CASRPGLAGANVLTF TRBJ2-6 - - TRBV28
TGTGCCAGCAGCGCTAATTCCGGGACAGGGGTCAACACTGAAGCTTTCTTT CASSANSGTGVNTEAFF TRBJ1-1 TRBD1 - TRBV9
TGTGCCAGCAGTTACGGGGGGTCGGGCGAGCAGTACTTC CASSYGGSGEQYF TRBJ2-7 - - TRBV6-5
TGTGCCAGCAGTTATGACAGCACACGCTATGGCTACACCTTC CASSYDSTRYGYTF TRBJ1-2 - - TRBV6-5